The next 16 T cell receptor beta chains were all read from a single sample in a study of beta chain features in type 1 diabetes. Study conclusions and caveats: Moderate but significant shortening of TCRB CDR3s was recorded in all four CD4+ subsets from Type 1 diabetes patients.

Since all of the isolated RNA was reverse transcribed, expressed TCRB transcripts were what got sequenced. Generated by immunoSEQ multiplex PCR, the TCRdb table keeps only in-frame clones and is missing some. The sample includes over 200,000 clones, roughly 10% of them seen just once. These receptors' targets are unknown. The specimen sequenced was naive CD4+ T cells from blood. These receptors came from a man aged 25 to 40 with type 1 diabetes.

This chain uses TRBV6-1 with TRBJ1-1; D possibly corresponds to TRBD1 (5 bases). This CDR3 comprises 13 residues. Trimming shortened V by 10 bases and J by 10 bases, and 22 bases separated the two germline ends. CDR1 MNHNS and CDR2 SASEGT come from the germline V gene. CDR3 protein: CATAVRQFLGAFF. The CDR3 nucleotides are TGTGCCACTGCCGTTAGACAGTTCCTAGGAGCTTTCTTT.

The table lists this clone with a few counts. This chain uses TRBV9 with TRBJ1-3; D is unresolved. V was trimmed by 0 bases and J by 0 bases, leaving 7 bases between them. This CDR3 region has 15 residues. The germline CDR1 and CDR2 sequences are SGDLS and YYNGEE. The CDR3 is CASSVDGSSGNTIYF. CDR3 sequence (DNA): TGTGCCAGCAGCGTAGATGGGAGCTCTGGAAACACCATATATTTT.

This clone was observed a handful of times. The CDR3 DNA reads as TGTGCCTGGAGCGCCGGGAGCTCCTACAATGAGCAGTTCTTC. Protein: CAWSAGSSYNEQFF. The chain carries TRBV30 and TRBJ2-1; D perhaps matches TRBD2 (6 bases). Trimming cost V 3 bases and J 0 bases, with 9 bases left between them. The CDR3 consists of 14 residues. Germline CDR1 and CDR2: GTSNPN and SVGIG (reference sequence).

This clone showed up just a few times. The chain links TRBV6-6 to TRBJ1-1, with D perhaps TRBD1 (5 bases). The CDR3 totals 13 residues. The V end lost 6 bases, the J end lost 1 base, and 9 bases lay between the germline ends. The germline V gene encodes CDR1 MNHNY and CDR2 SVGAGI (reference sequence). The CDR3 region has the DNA TGTGCCAGCAGATTTGACAGGAACACTGAAGCTTTCTTT. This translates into CASRFDRNTEAFF.

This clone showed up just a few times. The CDR3 sequence: CASLSAGQGNQPQHF. The DNA of the CDR3 is TGTGCCAGCCTCTCTGCTGGACAGGGCAATCAGCCCCAGCATTTT. The chain joins TRBV28 to TRBJ1-5; 7 nucleotides line up with TRBD1. The CDR3 length is 15 residues. The J segment lost 2 bases and the V segment lost 8 bases, leaving 9 bases of the junction unmatched. Germline V gene sequence: CDR1 MDHEN, CDR2 SYDVKM.

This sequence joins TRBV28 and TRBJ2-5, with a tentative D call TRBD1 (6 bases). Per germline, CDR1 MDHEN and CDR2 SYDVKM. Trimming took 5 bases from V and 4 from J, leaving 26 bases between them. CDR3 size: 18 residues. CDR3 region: CASSPHSGVALIGETQYF. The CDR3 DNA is TGTGCCAGCAGTCCCCACTCAGGGGTAGCCCTAATAGGAGAGACCCAGTACTTC.

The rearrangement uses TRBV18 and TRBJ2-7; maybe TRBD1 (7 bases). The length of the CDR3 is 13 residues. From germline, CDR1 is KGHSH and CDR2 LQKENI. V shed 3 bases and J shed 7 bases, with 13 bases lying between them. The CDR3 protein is CASSPNQGGEQYF. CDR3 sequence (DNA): TGTGCCAGCTCACCCAACCAGGGGGGAGAGCAGTACTTC.

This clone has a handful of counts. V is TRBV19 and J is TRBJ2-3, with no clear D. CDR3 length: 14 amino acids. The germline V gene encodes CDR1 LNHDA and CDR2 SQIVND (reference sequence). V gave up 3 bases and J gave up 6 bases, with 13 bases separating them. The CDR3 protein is CASSIFTLEDTQYF. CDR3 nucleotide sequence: TGTGCCAGTAGTATTTTCACCCTGGAGGATACGCAGTATTTT.

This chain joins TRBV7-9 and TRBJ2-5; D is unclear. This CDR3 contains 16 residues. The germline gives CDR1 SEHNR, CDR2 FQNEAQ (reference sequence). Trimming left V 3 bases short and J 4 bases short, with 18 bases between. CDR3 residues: CASSLNPKMSGETQYF. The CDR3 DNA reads TGTGCCAGCAGCTTGAACCCCAAAATGAGTGGAGAGACCCAGTACTTC.

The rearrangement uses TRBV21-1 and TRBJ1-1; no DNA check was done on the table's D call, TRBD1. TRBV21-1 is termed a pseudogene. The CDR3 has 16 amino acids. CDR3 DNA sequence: TGTGCCAGCAGCAAAGCGGGCTTTAGAATGAACACTGAAGCTTTCTTT. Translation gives CASSKAGFRMNTEAFF.

The CDR3 protein is CASRRDSHNEQFF. CDR3 DNA: TGTGCCAGCAGAAGGGACTCACACAATGAGCAGTTCTTC. The chain combines TRBV6-5 with TRBJ2-1; D might be TRBD2 (6 bases). The CDR3 extends over 13 amino acids. Per the germline V gene, CDR1 is MNHEY and CDR2 is SVGAGI. Trimming took off 6 bases at V and 5 bases at J, with 11 bases between the two ends.

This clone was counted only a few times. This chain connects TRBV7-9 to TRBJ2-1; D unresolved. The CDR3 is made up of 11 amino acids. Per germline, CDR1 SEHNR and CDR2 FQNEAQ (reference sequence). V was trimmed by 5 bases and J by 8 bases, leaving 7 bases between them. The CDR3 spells CASSLADEQFF. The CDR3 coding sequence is TGTGCCAGCAGCCTGGCGGATGAGCAGTTCTTC.

CDR3 in DNA: TGCGCCAGCAGCTTGGAGGGGCGTAATTCACCCCTCCACTTT. Translation gives CASSLEGRNSPLHF. The V gene is TRBV5-1, the J gene TRBJ1-6; a possible D gene is TRBD1 (5 bases). The CDR3 is 14 amino acids. Trimming pared 0 bases from V and 6 bases from J, leaving 7 bases between. Looked up from germline, CDR1 is SGHRS and CDR2 is YFSETQ.

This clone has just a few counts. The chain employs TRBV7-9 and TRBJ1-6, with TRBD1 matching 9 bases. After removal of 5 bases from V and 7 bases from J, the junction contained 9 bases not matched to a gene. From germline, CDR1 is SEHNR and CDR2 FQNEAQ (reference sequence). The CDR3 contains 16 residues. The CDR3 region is CASSRMTGGRNSPLHF. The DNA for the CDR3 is TGTGCCAGCAGCCGTATGACAGGGGGAAGGAATTCACCCCTCCACTTT.

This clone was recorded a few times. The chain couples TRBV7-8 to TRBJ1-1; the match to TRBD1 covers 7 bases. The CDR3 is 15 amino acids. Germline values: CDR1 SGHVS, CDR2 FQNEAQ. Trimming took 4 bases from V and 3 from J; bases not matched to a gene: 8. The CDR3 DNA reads TGTGCCAGCAGCTCGGGACAGCTTGTTTACACTGAAGCTTTCTTT. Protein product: CASSSGQLVYTEAFF.

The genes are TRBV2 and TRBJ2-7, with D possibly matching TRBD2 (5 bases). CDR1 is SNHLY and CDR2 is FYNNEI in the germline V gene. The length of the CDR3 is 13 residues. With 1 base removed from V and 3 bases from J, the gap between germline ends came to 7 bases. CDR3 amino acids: CASSEEAGYEQYF. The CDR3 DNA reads TGTGCCAGCAGTGAAGAGGCGGGCTACGAGCAGTACTTC.